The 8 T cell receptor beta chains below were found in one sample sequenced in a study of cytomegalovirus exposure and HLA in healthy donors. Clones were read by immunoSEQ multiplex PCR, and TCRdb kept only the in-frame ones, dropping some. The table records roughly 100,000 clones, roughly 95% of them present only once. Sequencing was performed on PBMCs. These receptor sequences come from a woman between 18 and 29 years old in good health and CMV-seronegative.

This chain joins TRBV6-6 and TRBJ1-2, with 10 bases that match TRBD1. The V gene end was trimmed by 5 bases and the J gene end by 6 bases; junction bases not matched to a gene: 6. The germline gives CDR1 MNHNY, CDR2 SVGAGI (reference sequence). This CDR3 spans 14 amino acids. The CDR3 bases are TGTGCCAGCAGTACAGACAGGGGGCTGAATGGCTACACCTTC. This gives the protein CASSTDRGLNGYTF.

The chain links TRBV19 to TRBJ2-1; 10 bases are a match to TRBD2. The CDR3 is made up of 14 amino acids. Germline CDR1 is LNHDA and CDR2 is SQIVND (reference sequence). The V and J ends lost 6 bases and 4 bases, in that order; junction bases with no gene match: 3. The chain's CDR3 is CASSKRGGYNEQFF. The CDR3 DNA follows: TGTGCCAGTAGCAAGCGGGGGGGATACAATGAGCAGTTCTTC. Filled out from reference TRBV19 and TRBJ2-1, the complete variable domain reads DGGITQSPKYLFRKEGQNVTLSCEQNLNHDAMYWYRQDPGQGLRLIYYSQIVNDFQKGDIAEGYSVSREKKESFPLTVTSAQKNPTAFYLCASSKRGGYNEQFFGPGTRLTVL.

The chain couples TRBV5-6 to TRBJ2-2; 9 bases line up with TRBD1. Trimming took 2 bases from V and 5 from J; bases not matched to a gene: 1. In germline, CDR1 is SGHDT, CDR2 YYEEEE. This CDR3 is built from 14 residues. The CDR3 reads CASSFGTGTGELFF. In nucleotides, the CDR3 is TGTGCCAGCAGCTTCGGGACAGGGACCGGGGAGCTGTTTTTT.

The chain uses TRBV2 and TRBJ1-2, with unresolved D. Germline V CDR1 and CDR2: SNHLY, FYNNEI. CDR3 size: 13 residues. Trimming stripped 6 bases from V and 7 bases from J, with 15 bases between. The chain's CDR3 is CASSRAREGGYTF. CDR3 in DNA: TGTGCCAGCAGCCGCGCACGGGAGGGTGGCTACACCTTC.

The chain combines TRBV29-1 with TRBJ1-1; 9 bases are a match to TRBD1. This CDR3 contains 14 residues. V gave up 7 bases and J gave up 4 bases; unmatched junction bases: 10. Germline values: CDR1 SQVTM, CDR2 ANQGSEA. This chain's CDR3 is CSAGDRADGTEAFF. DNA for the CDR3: TGCAGCGCGGGGGACAGGGCGGATGGCACTGAAGCTTTCTTT.

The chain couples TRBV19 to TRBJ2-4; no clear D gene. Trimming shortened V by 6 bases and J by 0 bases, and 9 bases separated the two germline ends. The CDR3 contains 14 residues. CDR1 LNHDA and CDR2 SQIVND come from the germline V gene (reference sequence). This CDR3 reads CASRPPVAKNIQYF. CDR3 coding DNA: TGTGCCAGTAGACCCCCAGTAGCCAAAAACATTCAGTACTTC.

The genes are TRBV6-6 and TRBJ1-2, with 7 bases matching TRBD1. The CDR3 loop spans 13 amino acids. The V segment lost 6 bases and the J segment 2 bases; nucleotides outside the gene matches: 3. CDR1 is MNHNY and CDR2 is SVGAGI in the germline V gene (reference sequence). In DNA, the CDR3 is TGTGCCAGCAGGCTGGGACAGAACTATGGCTACACCTTC. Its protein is CASRLGQNYGYTF.

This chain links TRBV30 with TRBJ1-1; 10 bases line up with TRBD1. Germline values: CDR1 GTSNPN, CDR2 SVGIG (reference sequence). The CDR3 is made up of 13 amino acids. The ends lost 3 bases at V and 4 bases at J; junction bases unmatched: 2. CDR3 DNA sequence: TGTGCCTGGAGCGGGACAGGGGTCACTGAAGCTTTCTTT. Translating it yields CAWSGTGVTEAFF. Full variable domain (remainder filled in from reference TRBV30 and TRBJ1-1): SQTIHQWPATLVQPVGSPLSLECTVEGTSNPNLYWYRQAAGRGLQLLFYSVGIGQISSEVPQNLSASRPQDRQFILSSKKLLLSDSGFYLCAWSGTGVTEAFFGQGTRLTVV.